This T cell receptor beta chain appears in the sequencing data of a study of blood T cell repertoires in COVID-19. In the study overall: Specimens from acute and convalescent COVID-19 originated in the United States, Italy and Spain.

Study processing details: Reference gene primers were amplified, and this amplification served to estimate nucleated cell counts. The method was immunoSEQ multiplex PCR; TCRdb's version includes in-frame clones alone and lacks a portion of them. V and J calls and clone size are copied from that table; D and trimming were computed from the DNA. The sample lists about 210,000 clones; about 86% were seen once. With respect to this clone: At one end, the junction sequence differs from germline, possibly due to a read error.

Sequenced: peripheral blood. The clonotype comes from a man over 45 with active or convalescent COVID-19.

The CDR3 sequence: CASSYKGQGQDTQYF. In DNA form, the CDR3 reads TGTGCCAGCAGCTATAAAGGACAGGGGCAAGATACCCAGTACTTC. The chain links TRBV7-9 to TRBJ2-5; 9 nucleotides match TRBD1. Looked up from germline, CDR1 is SEHNR and CDR2 is FQNEAQ (reference sequence). The CDR3 covers 15 residues.